The rows below give T cell receptor beta chains drawn from one sample of a study of cytomegalovirus exposure and HLA in healthy donors. The repertoire was sequenced with immunoSEQ multiplex PCR; TCRdb's copy has only in-frame clones and lacks some. The sample records roughly 200,000 clones, just over 75% being singletons. Material: PBMCs. The receptors stem from a man between 18 and 35 years old in good health and CMV-seronegative. The CDR3 runs from the conserved cysteine through the conserved F or W. Fields, in order: J gene, V gene, D gene, clone size, CDR3 protein, CDR3 DNA. The D gene is left open where the match is weak. Size is omitted from some rows. Given values are once, few, many or a class for expanded clones.

TRBJ2-7,TRBV7-7,-,-,CASSLDRGNEQYF,TGTGCTAGCAGCTTAGATCGGGGAAACGAGCAGTACTTC
TRBJ2-7,TRBV14,-,-,CASSQAGGLGTKQYF,TGTGCCAGCAGCCAAGCCGGGGGGCTTGGCACTAAGCAGTACTTC
TRBJ1-1,TRBV6-1,-,-,CASSDPFASKGGNTEAFF,TGTGCCAGCAGTGACCCATTTGCAAGCAAAGGCGGGAACACTGAAGCTTTCTTT
TRBJ1-1,TRBV28,-,few,CASSLSPRYTEAFF,TGTGCCAGCAGTTTATCCCCCAGGTACACTGAAGCTTTCTTT
TRBJ2-1,TRBV9,TRBD2,-,CASSVLLAGPYNEQFF,TGTGCCAGCAGCGTATTACTAGCGGGCCCCTACAATGAGCAGTTCTTC
TRBJ1-4,TRBV28,-,-,CASSSSVPTTNEKLFF,-
TRBJ2-7,TRBV19,TRBD1,-,CASSIRQGVYEQYF,TGTGCCAGTAGTATCCGGCAGGGGGTCTACGAGCAGTACTTC
TRBJ2-5,TRBV5-8,TRBD2,-,CASRLSGVETQYF,TGTGCCAGCAGATTGAGCGGGGTAGAGACCCAGTACTTC
TRBJ1-3,TRBV28,TRBD1,-,CASTKTGEASGNTIYF,TGTGCCAGCACTAAAACAGGGGAGGCCTCTGGAAACACCATATATTTT
TRBJ1-1,TRBV2,TRBD1,-,CASSEAQGVNTEAFF,TGTGCCAGCAGTGAAGCGCAGGGGGTTAACACTGAAGCTTTCTTT
TRBJ1-2,TRBV18,-,-,CASSPVEGLGYGYTF,TGTGCCAGCTCACCAGTGGAGGGGCTGGGGTATGGCTACACCTTC
TRBJ2-7,TRBV11-2,-,few,CASSLHQAGYEQYF,TGTGCCAGCAGCTTACACCAGGCGGGGTACGAGCAGTACTTC
TRBJ1-5,TRBV12-5,TRBD1,-,CASGKSGTGSTSQHF,TGTGCTAGTGGCAAGTCCGGGACAGGGTCCACTTCCCAGCATTTT
TRBJ2-7,TRBV7-2,-,once,CASSLGQGLACEQYF,TGTGCCAGCAGCTTGGGGCAGGGTTTAGCCTGCGAGCAGTACTTC
TRBJ2-1,TRBV10-3,TRBD2,-,CAIGLAGDNEQFF,TGTGCCATCGGACTAGCGGGGGACAATGAGCAGTTCTTC
TRBJ1-1,TRBV19,TRBD1,-,CASSTWTGGRDEAFF,TGTGCCAGTAGTACGTGGACAGGTGGGCGTGATGAAGCTTTCTTT
TRBJ2-3,TRBV7-9,-,-,CASSFPRGPDTQYF,TGTGCCAGCAGCTTTCCCAGGGGACCAGATACGCAGTATTTT
TRBJ1-3,TRBV5-6,-,-,CASRRRGQGRNTIYF,TGTGCCAGCAGAAGACGGGGCCAGGGGAGAAACACCATATATTTT